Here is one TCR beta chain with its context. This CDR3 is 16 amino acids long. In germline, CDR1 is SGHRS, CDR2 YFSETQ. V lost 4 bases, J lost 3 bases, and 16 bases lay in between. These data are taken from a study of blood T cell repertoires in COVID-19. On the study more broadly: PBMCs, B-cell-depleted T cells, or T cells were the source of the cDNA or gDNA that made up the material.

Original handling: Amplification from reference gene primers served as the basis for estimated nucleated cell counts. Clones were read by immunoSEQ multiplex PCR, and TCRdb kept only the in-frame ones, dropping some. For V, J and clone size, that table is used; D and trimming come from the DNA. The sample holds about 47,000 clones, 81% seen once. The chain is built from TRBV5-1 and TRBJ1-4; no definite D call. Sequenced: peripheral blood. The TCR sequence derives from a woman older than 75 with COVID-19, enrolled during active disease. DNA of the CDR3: TGCGCCAGCAGCGTGGGGAGGGTTAGGGCTAATGAAAAACTGTTTTTT. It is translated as CASSVGRVRANEKLFF.